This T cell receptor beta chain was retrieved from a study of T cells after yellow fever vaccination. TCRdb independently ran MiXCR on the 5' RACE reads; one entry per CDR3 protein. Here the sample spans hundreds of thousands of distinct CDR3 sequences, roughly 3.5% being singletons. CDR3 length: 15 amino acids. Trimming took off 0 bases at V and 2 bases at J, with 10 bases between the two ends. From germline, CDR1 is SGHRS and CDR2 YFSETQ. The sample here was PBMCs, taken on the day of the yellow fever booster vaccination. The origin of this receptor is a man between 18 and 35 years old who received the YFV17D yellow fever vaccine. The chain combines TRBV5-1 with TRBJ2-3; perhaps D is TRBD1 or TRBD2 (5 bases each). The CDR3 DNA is TGCGCCAGCAGCTTGGGCCTGGGGGACACAGATACGCAGTATTTT. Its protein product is CASSLGLGDTDTQYF.